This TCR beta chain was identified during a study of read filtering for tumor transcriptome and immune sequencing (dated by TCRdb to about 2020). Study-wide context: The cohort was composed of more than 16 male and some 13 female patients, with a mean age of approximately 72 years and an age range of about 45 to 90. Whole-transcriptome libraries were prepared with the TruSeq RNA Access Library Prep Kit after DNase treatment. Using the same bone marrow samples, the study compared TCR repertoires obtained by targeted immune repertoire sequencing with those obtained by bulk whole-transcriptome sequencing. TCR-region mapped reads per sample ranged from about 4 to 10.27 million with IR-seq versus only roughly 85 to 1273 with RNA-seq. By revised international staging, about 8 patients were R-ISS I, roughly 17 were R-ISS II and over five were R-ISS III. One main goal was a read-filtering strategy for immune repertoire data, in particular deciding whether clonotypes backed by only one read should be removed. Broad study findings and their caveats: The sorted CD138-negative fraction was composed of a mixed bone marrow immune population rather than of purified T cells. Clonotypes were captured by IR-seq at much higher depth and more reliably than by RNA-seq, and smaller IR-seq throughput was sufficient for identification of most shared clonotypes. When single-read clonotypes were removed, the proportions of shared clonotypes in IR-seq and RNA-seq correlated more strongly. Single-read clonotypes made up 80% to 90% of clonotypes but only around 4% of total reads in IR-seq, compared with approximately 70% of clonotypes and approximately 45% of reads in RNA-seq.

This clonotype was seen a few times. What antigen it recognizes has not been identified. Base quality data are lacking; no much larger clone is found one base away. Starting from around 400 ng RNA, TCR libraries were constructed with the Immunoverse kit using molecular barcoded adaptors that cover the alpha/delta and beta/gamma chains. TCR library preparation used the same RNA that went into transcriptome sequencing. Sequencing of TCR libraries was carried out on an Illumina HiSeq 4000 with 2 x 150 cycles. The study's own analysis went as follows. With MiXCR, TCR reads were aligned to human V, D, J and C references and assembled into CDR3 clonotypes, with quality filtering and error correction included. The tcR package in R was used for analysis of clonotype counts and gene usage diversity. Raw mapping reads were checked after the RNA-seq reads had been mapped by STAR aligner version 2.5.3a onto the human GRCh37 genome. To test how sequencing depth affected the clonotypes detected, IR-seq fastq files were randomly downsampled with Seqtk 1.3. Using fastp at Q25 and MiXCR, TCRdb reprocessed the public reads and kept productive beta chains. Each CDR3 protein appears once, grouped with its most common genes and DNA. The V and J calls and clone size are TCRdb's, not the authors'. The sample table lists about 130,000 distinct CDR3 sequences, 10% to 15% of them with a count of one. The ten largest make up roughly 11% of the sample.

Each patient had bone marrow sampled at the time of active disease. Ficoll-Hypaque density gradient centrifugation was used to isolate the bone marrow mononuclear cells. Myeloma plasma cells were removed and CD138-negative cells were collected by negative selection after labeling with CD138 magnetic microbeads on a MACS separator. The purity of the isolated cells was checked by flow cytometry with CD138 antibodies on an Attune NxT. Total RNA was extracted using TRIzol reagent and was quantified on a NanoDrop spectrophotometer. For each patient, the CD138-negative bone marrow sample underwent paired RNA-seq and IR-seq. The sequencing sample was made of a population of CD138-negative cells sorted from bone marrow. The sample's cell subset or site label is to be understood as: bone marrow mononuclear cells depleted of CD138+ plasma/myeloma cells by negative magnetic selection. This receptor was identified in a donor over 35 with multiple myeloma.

The CDR3 sequence is CASSTGLGNTIYF. The sequence in DNA is TGTGCCAGCAGCACAGGGTTGGGAAACACCATATATTTT. The chain is encoded by TRBV11-2 joined to TRBJ1-3; the D gene is perhaps TRBD1, from 6 matching bases. V is reduced by 5 bases and J by 4 bases, leaving a spacing of 9 bases between them. The CDR3 sequence holds 13 residues, the cysteine and phenylalanine included. Just CDR3 DNA is preserved here, 39 bases in frame from base 1. CDR1 and CDR2, looked up from the germline V gene, are SGHAT and FQNNGV.